Listed below are T cell receptor beta chains from one sample, sequenced in a study of blood T cell repertoires in COVID-19. Libraries were prepared by immunoSEQ multiplex PCR; TCRdb keeps only in-frame clonotypes and omits some of them. The sample lists some 130,000 clones, around 89% seen once, with approximately 4.3% in the top ten. Sample: peripheral blood. All receptors come from a man aged 55 to 69 with COVID-19, enrolled during active disease. Both conserved end residues are trimmed from each CDR3. The order of the fields is D gene, V gene, J gene, CDR3 protein. The D gene is left open where the match is weak.

>TRBD2|TRBV5-1|TRBJ2-3
ASSLALGSGAGTDTQY
>TRBD1|TRBV19|TRBJ2-1
SVRDRGKNGEQF
>-|TRBV15|TRBJ2-2
ATSRDSSLGELF
>-|TRBV12-3/TRBV12-4|TRBJ1-1
ASSLEHREAF
>-|TRBV6-6|TRBJ2-2
ASSHSGGGGFVLNTGELF
>TRBD1|TRBV10-3|TRBJ1-5
AISPGQPNQPQH
>-|TRBV29-1|TRBJ1-2
SVEYWGDGYGYT
>-|TRBV13|TRBJ2-7
ASAQIRTATYEQY
>-|TRBV7-2|TRBJ1-6
ASSAHRIGNSPLH
>TRBD2|TRBV6-5|TRBJ2-7
ASTLGGGGLYEQY
>TRBD1|TRBV5-4|TRBJ2-1
ASSGTAENEQF
>-|TRBV7-9|TRBJ2-3
ASTQAVGTDTQY
>TRBD1|TRBV12-3/TRBV12-4|TRBJ1-6
ASSDRVSPLH
>-|TRBV2|TRBJ1-4
ASSPESQRKLF
>-|TRBV6-5|TRBJ1-2
ASSYRRTLNYGYT
>-|TRBV3-1/TRBV3-2|TRBJ1-2
ASSQAANYGYT
>-|TRBV27|TRBJ1-5
ASSPTPYSNQPQH
>-|TRBV5-3|TRBJ1-2
ARSLDKNYGYT
>-|TRBV7-9|TRBJ1-5
ASSLGGGSNQPQH
>-|TRBV7-3|TRBJ1-1
ASSKTGNTEAF
>-|TRBV15|TRBJ2-5
ATSRSRGLGETQY
>TRBD2|TRBV15|TRBJ2-3
ATSKGKGGGAGDTQY
>TRBD1|TRBV10-2|TRBJ1-1
ASSQGENTEAF
>-|TRBV7-3|TRBJ2-1
ASSLTGVNEQF
>TRBD2|TRBV10-3|TRBJ2-7
AISESSGGGSSSYEQY
>TRBD2|TRBV20-1|TRBJ2-3
SASGGGGTDTQY
>-|TRBV18|TRBJ1-5
ASSPGGGNQPQH
>-|TRBV6-5|TRBJ1-6
ASNSMKRGSPLH
>-|TRBV29-1|TRBJ2-2
SVAQGTGELF